The sequence of this T cell receptor beta chain was determined in a study of naive and memory T cell subsets. Notes on the study in general: Naive repertoires, especially CD8, held a few larger clonotypes, possibly memory cells re-expressing CD45RA. No ground truth validated the naive and memory repertoire findings. Diversity fell and Gini index rose from naive through CM, EM, EMRA. In naive cells, over 85% of TCR sequences were seen only once.

This clonotype has a handful of counts. What it binds is not known. The beta constant-region primer was an equimolar mix of two oligonucleotides covering TRBC1 and TRBC2. Ligated cDNA was amplified by four rounds of PCR with nested alpha and beta constant-region primers and SP2. Via MiXCR, TCRdb re-called the UMI-ligation and nested PCR reads, giving one row per CDR3 protein. The sample contains approximately 100,000 distinct CDR3 sequences, approximately 15% of which appear only once. Germline V gene data show CDR1 as LGHNT and CDR2 as FRNRAP. The ends were cut back, 3 bases at V and 2 bases at J, with 23 bases in the middle. The CDR3 covers 18 residues.

Source material: naive CD8+ T cells from blood. This sequence originates from a human donor in good health. The V gene is TRBV12-5, the J gene TRBJ2-7; a possible D gene is TRBD2 (5 bases). In DNA, the CDR3 is TGTGCTAGTGGTTTCGACCCCGAAGAGGACTGGACCACCTACGAGCAGTACTTC. It encodes CASGFDPEEDWTTYEQYF.